The 20 T cell receptor beta chains reported below all come from one sample, sequenced in a study of T-cell reconstitution after alpha-beta-depleted transplantation in children. Unique molecular identifiers featured in how the TCRbeta library was prepared. TCRdb independently ran MiXCR on the PCR reads; one entry per CDR3 protein. The sample includes roughly 200,000 distinct CDR3 sequences, approximately 11% of them seen just once. Sample: PBMCs, taken before TCRalphabeta/CD19-depleted stem cell transplant. The receptors were sampled from a child younger than two with acute myeloid leukemia, due to receive a stem cell transplant.

With respect to this clonotype: A read error may produce the germline difference seen at one junction end. The rearrangement links TRBV11-2 to TRBJ2-7; TRBD1 agrees at 9 bases. There are 19 residues in the CDR3. Germline V CDR1 and CDR2: SGHAT, FQNNGV. The CDR3 spells CPSSYPTAEQGASQYEQYF. The CDR3 DNA sequence: TGTCCCAGCAGCTATCCAACCGCGGAACAGGGGGCGTCTCAGTACGAGCAGTACTTC.

This clonotype was detected many times. The chain recombines TRBV28 with TRBJ2-7; D is perhaps TRBD2 (6 bases). In germline, CDR1 is MDHEN, CDR2 SYDVKM. V lost 1 base, J lost 4 bases, and 11 bases lay in between. The length of the CDR3 is 14 residues. In DNA form, the CDR3 reads TGTGCCAGCAGTTTATTTAGCGGAAAATACGAGCAGTACTTC. It specifies CASSLFSGKYEQYF.

This clonotype occurred many times. The chain carries TRBV20-1 and TRBJ2-1; D perhaps matches TRBD2 (5 bases). Germline V gene lookup returns CDR1 DFQATT and CDR2 SNEGSKA (reference sequence). The CDR3 is 15 amino acids. Deletions cut 1 base from V and 8 bases from J, with 18 bases between. The CDR3, as DNA: TGCAGTGCTAGAGGTTCTCGACCGGCGGGCGATGAGCAGTTCTTC. Translating gives CSARGSRPAGDEQFF.

This chain connects TRBV5-1 to TRBJ2-6; TRBD1 matches at 7 bases. This CDR3 has 19 amino acids. J was trimmed by 1 base and V by 1 base; bases with no gene match: 11. Germline CDR1 SGHRS, CDR2 YFSETQ. This CDR3 is CASSLKDDRAGSGANVLTF. The CDR3 coding sequence is TGCGCCAGCAGCTTGAAAGACGACAGGGCAGGATCTGGGGCCAACGTCCTGACTTTC.

This clonotype was seen ten or more times. The rearrangement uses TRBV20-1 and TRBJ1-2; possibly TRBD1 for D (6 bases). The CDR3 has 13 amino acids. V gave up 0 bases and J gave up 7 bases, with 12 bases separating them. Germline-derived CDR1 and CDR2 are DFQATT and SNEGSKA (reference sequence). The CDR3 region has the DNA TGCAGTGCTAGAGATCGAGGGGGGTCTGGCTACACCTTC. Protein product: CSARDRGGSGYTF.

The chain links TRBV7-2 to TRBJ1-4, with D unresolved. The CDR3 has 14 amino acids. Germline V gene lookup returns CDR1 SGHTA and CDR2 FQGNSA. V lost 3 bases, J lost 7 bases, and 12 bases lay in between. The CDR3 loop is CASSFSRTVEKLFF. The CDR3 DNA follows: TGTGCCAGCAGCTTCTCCCGGACGGTTGAAAAACTGTTTTTT.

This clonotype was seen just once. This may come from a read error, since a much larger clone is one base off. This chain links TRBV30 with TRBJ1-1, with no clear D. Germline-derived CDR1 and CDR2 are GTSNPN and SVGIG (reference sequence). Trimming pared 1 base from V and 3 bases from J, leaving 3 bases between. The CDR3 consists of 11 residues. In DNA, the CDR3 is TGTGCCTGGAGTGACTACACTGAAGCTTTCTTT. Encoded protein: CAWSDYTEAFF.

Regarding this clonotype: A read error may explain this, as a much larger clone is one base away. The chain couples TRBV6-2 or TRBV6-3 to TRBJ2-7, with 9 bases fitting TRBD1. Germline lookup yields CDR1 MNHEY and CDR2 SVGEGT. This CDR3 has 15 amino acids. CDR3 coding DNA: TGTGCCAGCAGGCTACCGGGACAGGGCTCCTACGGGCAGTACTTC. Its translation is CASRLPGQGSYGQYF.

This clonotype was counted ten times or more. J is TRBJ1-5 and V is TRBV20-1; TRBD1 is a possible D gene (5 bases). CDR1 DFQATT and CDR2 SNEGSKA come from the germline V gene (reference sequence). The CDR3 runs to 11 residues. Trimming pared 6 bases from V and 9 bases from J, leaving 12 bases between. Here the CDR3 reads CSAIGAGPQHF. The CDR3 region has the DNA TGCAGTGCCATTGGGGCTGGGCCCCAGCATTTT.

This clonotype was counted many times. V usage is TRBV6-2 or TRBV6-3 and J usage is TRBJ2-5, with D hard to call. The CDR3 totals 13 residues. The germline V gene has CDR1 MNHEY and CDR2 SVGEGT. The V gene lost 6 bases and the J gene lost 5 bases, with 13 bases spanning the gap. The CDR3 protein is CASRSGLVETQYF. The CDR3 region has the DNA TGTGCCAGCAGGTCCGGGCTAGTGGAGACCCAGTACTTC.

This clonotype occurred a few times. The chain is built from TRBV7-2 and TRBJ1-1; 9 bases are a match to TRBD1. The CDR3 loop spans 16 amino acids. In germline, CDR1 is SGHTA, CDR2 FQGNSA. V gave up 1 base and J gave up 2 bases; unmatched junction bases: 5. CDR3 DNA sequence: TGTGCCAGCAGCTTAGTTGGGACAGGGACCAACACTGAAGCTTTCTTT. Residues: CASSLVGTGTNTEAFF.

This clonotype was counted between two and nine times. The V gene is TRBV3-1, the J gene TRBJ2-7; D perhaps matches TRBD2 (6 bases). The CDR3 sequence is 15 residues long. V shed 2 bases and J shed 4 bases, with 15 bases lying between them. Germline V gene sequence: CDR1 LGHDT, CDR2 YNNKEL (reference sequence). In DNA, the CDR3 is TGTGCCAGCAGCCAATCGGGACTGGGGCGGTACGAGCAGTACTTC. This gives the protein CASSQSGLGRYEQYF.

This clonotype occurred many times. The chain has TRBV20-1 and TRBJ2-1; D possibly corresponds to TRBD2 (6 bases). The CDR3 is 16 amino acids. Germline CDR1 and CDR2: DFQATT and SNEGSKA (reference sequence). Deletions cut 3 bases from V and 5 bases from J, with 20 bases between. The CDR3 bases are TGCAGTGCTAGGATTTGTGCGGGAAAGAGGCACAATGAGCAGTTCTTC. Its protein product is CSARICAGKRHNEQFF.

There are many counts of this clonotype. The rearrangement joins TRBV4-1 to TRBJ2-1, with 7 bases lining up with TRBD2. The V segment lost 3 bases and the J segment 0 bases; nucleotides outside the gene matches: 5. The CDR3 has 16 residues. Germline V gene lookup returns CDR1 MGHRA and CDR2 YSYEKL. CDR3 coding DNA: TGCGCCAGCAGCCATCGAGCGGGGAGCTCCTACAATGAGCAGTTCTTC. Translated, it gives CASSHRAGSSYNEQFF.

At least ten counts were recorded for this clonotype. The genes are TRBV6-1 and TRBJ2-7, with 13 bases that match TRBD2. V was pared by 6 bases and J by 5 bases, with 4 bases of the junction left unmatched. Germline CDR1 reads MNHNS; CDR2 reads SASEGT. The CDR3 is 14 amino acids. The CDR3 region has the DNA TGTGCCAGCAGCCCCGGACTAGCGGGAGACGAGCAGTACTTC. Its translation is CASSPGLAGDEQYF.

The V gene is TRBV5-6, the J gene TRBJ2-1; 13 nucleotides match TRBD2. Germline V gene data show CDR1 as SGHDT and CDR2 as YYEEEE. The CDR3 runs to 16 residues. V shed 4 bases and J 7 bases; nucleotides not matched to a gene: 8. The CDR3 region has the DNA TGTGCCAGCAGCGCCCCACTAGCGGGAGGGCCGAATGAGCAGTTCTTC. Amino acid sequence: CASSAPLAGGPNEQFF.

This clonotype was counted ten times or more. This chain joins TRBV12-3 or TRBV12-4 and TRBJ2-5, with 9 bases identical to TRBD1. The CDR3 sequence is 15 residues long. J lost 1 base, V lost 5 bases, and 5 bases had no gene match. CDR3 sequence: CASSGTGMFQETQYF. The CDR3 DNA reads TGTGCCAGCAGTGGGACAGGGATGTTCCAAGAGACCCAGTACTTC.

The chain recombines TRBV19 with TRBJ2-1, with D possibly matching TRBD2 (6 bases). From germline, CDR1 is LNHDA and CDR2 SQIVND (reference sequence). CDR3 length: 15 amino acids. The V end lost 4 bases, the J end lost 3 bases, and 13 bases lay between the germline ends. CDR3 coding DNA: TGTGCCAGTAGTACTACTAGCAGCCTCTACAATGAGCAGTTCTTC. Its protein is CASSTTSSLYNEQFF.

This clonotype has ten or more counts. In DNA form, the CDR3 reads TGTGCCACCAGTGCCCCTGGAGGGACAGGGGCACTGGAGCAGTACTTC. It is translated as CATSAPGGTGALEQYF. The chain combines TRBV24-1 with TRBJ2-7; the match to TRBD1 covers 10 bases. Per germline, CDR1 KGHDR and CDR2 SFDVKD. The V and J ends lost 5 bases and 7 bases, in that order; junction bases with no gene match: 13. This CDR3 is 16 amino acids long.

A word on this clonotype: It may be a read error: a sequence one base away is much more abundant. CDR3 amino acids: CASSHLQPQETQYF. CDR3 coding DNA: TGTGCCAGCAGCCATCTACAGCCACAAGAGACCCAGTACTTC. The chain joins TRBV7-9 to TRBJ2-5; D remains unclear. V lost 5 bases and J 2 bases, leaving 12 bases between the germline ends. The CDR3 extends over 14 amino acids. The germline gives CDR1 SEHNR, CDR2 FQNEAQ (reference sequence). The full variable domain, in which reference TRBV7-9 and TRBJ2-5 provide the parts outside the CDR3, is DTGVSQNPRHKITKRGQNVTFRCDPISEHNRLYWYRQTLGQGPEFLTYFQNEAQLEKSRLLSDRFSAERPKGSFSTLEIQRTEQGDSAMYLCASSHLQPQETQYFGPGTRLLVL.